This record covers a single T cell receptor beta chain. The data are from a study of blood T cell repertoires in COVID-19. One Seattle source followed patients from active infection through their disease course. Source study methods: Amplifying reference gene primers gave estimates of nucleated cell counts. Sequencing was performed with immunoSEQ multiplex PCR; in TCRdb, only in-frame clones are kept and a portion is missing. The D gene and trimming were derived from the DNA, and the V and J assignments and clone size from that table. The sample shows 150,000 to 200,000 clones, more than 75% of them seen only once. The material sequenced was peripheral blood. The receptor was isolated from a woman between 40 and 55 years old with COVID-19, enrolled during active disease.

The CDR3 protein is CASSQVIWVSRTSGAYYEQYF. CDR3 DNA: TGTGCCAGCAGCCAAGTAATTTGGGTCTCCCGGACTAGCGGGGCCTACTACGAGCAGTACTTC. V gene TRBV3-1 (or the pseudogene TRBV3-2) combines with J gene TRBJ2-7; 12 bases match TRBD2. The CDR3 spans 21 residues. CDR1 and CDR2 from the germline V gene are LGHDT and YNNKEL (reference sequence). V shed 1 base and J 3 bases; nucleotides not matched to a gene: 19.